The clone carrying this T cell receptor beta chain was counted once. The CDR3 totals 18 residues. Per germline, CDR1 SGDLS and CDR2 YYNGEE. With V trimmed by 3 bases and J by 5 bases, 8 bases remained unmatched. This entry belongs to a study of blood T cell repertoires in COVID-19. Study in general: Spain, Italy and the United States supplied samples that represented acute and convalescent COVID-19. PBMCs, B-cell-depleted T cells, or T cells were the source of the cDNA or gDNA that made up the material.

As processed by the authors: Cell counts per sample came from amplifying reference gene primers. Only in-frame clones appear in the TCRdb table, and some are missing; sequencing was by immunoSEQ multiplex PCR. V and J calls and clone size are those listed in that table; D and trimming were worked out from the DNA. This table holds 200,000 to 300,000 clones, around 90% found once. Sample: peripheral blood. The chain employs TRBV9 and TRBJ2-2; 15 bases map to TRBD2. This clonotype was obtained from an older man with acute or convalescent COVID-19. CDR3 amino acids: CASSASGLAGGYTGELFF. CDR3 sequence (DNA): TGTGCCAGCAGCGCGAGCGGACTAGCGGGAGGGTATACCGGGGAGCTGTTTTTT.